A single sample gave rise to the 21 T cell receptor beta chains below, sequenced in a study of tumor-infiltrating lymphocytes in glioblastoma multiforme. Multiple V-beta primers and a C-beta primer amplified TCRB from RNA. TCRdb re-called the multiplex PCR reads with MiXCR, one entry per CDR3 protein. The top ten clones hold about 28% of a sample with about 10,000 distinct CDR3 sequences, less than 75% of them seen once. The specimen sequenced was brain tumor tissue. The source of these receptors is a male donor with glioblastoma.

This clonotype ranks as medium-sized. The rearrangement joins TRBV5-6 to TRBJ2-7; 10 nucleotides align to TRBD1. Germline assignment: CDR1 SGHDT and CDR2 YYEEEE. V lost 4 bases, J lost 2 bases, and 6 bases stayed unmatched. The CDR3 covers 15 residues. CDR3 DNA sequence: TGTGCCAGCAGCACCGGGACAGGGGATCCCTACGAGCAGTACTTC. Translated: CASSTGTGDPYEQYF.

The gene calls are TRBV29-1 and TRBJ2-3, with D hard to call. V lost 7 bases to trimming and J lost 2 bases, with 13 bases between them. Per germline, CDR1 SQVTM and CDR2 ANQGSEA. CDR3 size: 13 residues. The CDR3 protein is CSGDESSTDTQYF. The CDR3 coding sequence is TGCAGCGGTGATGAATCATCCACAGATACGCAGTATTTT.

This rearrangement joins TRBV29-1 to TRBJ1-2; 9 nucleotides align to TRBD1. The germline CDR1 and CDR2 sequences are SQVTM and ANQGSEA. The length of the CDR3 is 14 residues. The ends lost 3 bases at V and 8 bases at J; junction bases unmatched: 10. In DNA form, the CDR3 reads TGCAGCGTTGAGGGACAGGGAGGCAGAGGGGGCTACACCTTC. As protein: CSVEGQGGRGGYTF.

Worth noting for this clonotype: Without the conserved terminal phenylalanine or tryptophan, this CDR3 likely stems from a read error. The V and J genes are TRBV29-1 and TRBJ2-3; D might be TRBD2 (7 bases). Germline V gives CDR1 SQVTM, CDR2 ANQGSEA. V lost 4 bases, J lost 3 bases, and 14 bases lay in between. The CDR3 runs to 14 residues. CDR3 nucleotide sequence: TGCAGCGTTGTGGTGGGGGGGCGGACAGATACGCAGTATTTG. The encoded protein is CSVVVGGRTDTQYL.

By share, this clonotype counts as medium-sized. The V gene is TRBV12-3 or TRBV12-4, the J gene TRBJ1-1; D is perhaps TRBD1 (5 bases). The CDR3 is 18 amino acids. The V and J ends lost 7 bases and 0 bases respectively, with 24 bases between them. The CDR3 loop is CASTPGGQGTFLNTEAFF. For the CDR3, the DNA is TGTGCCAGCACCCCTGGGGGTCAGGGTACGTTCTTGAACACTGAAGCTTTCTTT.

In the case of this clonotype: The junction departs from germline at one end; a sequencing error may be responsible. This chain joins TRBV4-1 and TRBJ2-7, with 8 positions matching TRBD2. From germline, CDR1 is MGHRA and CDR2 YSYEKL. This CDR3 is 16 amino acids long. The CDR3 is CASSQASGTRSYGQYF. Here the CDR3 DNA reads TGCGCCAGCAGCCAAGCCTCCGGGACTAGGAGCTACGGGCAGTACTTC.

The chain combines TRBV6-1 with TRBJ2-7; D uncertain. Per germline, CDR1 MNHNS and CDR2 SASEGT. The CDR3 is made up of 14 amino acids. Trimming left V 6 bases short and J 2 bases short, with 14 bases between. Here the CDR3 DNA reads TGTGCCAGCAGGGGTGAAGAAAGCACCTACGAGCAGTACTTC. Protein sequence: CASRGEESTYEQYF.

Turning to this clonotype: One junction end disagrees with the germline gene, perhaps due to a read error. The rearrangement joins TRBV20-1 to TRBJ1-1; TRBD1 is a possible D gene (5 bases). Germline V CDR1 and CDR2: DFQATT, SNEGSKA (reference sequence). The CDR3 loop spans 15 amino acids. The CDR3 DNA reads TGCAGTGCTAGATATGGGGGGGGACTTGGGCCTGAAGCTTTCTTC. Amino acid sequence: CSARYGGGLGPEAFF.

This clonotype was found a few times. The junction does not match germline at one end; this may be a read error. This rearrangement joins TRBV14 to TRBJ1-2; D perhaps matches TRBD1 (5 bases). This CDR3 is 15 amino acids long. CDR1 is SGHDN, CDR2 FVKESK, per germline. The DNA for the CDR3 is TGTGCCAGCAGCCAAGTGCCAGGGAAGCCGGGAGTCTACACCTTT. Translating it yields CASSQVPGKPGVYTF.

This clonotype turned up a few times. This sequence joins TRBV3-1 and TRBJ2-5, with D maybe TRBD1 (5 bases). CDR1 is LGHDT and CDR2 is YNNKEL in the germline V gene (reference sequence). V lost 3 bases and J lost 4, with 12 bases in between. The CDR3 loop spans 14 amino acids. CDR3 loop: CASSQSPGPETQYF. CDR3 DNA: TGTGCCAGCAGCCAGTCCCCAGGGCCAGAGACCCAGTACTTC.

Regarding this clonotype: Germline and junction disagree at one end, which may indicate a read error. V is TRBV29-1 and J is TRBJ2-7; tentative D call: TRBD2 (6 bases). Germline V gives CDR1 SQVTM, CDR2 ANQGSEA. There are 12 residues in the CDR3. Here the CDR3 reads CSVETSSYGQYF. CDR3 sequence (DNA): TGCAGCGTTGAAACTAGCAGCTACGGGCAGTACTTC.

For this clonotype: Since a much larger clone is just one base distant, this may be a read error. The rearrangement joins TRBV29-1 to TRBJ2-5; 8 nucleotides agree with TRBD1. The CDR3 runs to 14 residues. After removal of 4 bases from V and 5 bases from J, the junction contained 9 bases not matched to a gene. Germline V gene lookup returns CDR1 SQVTM and CDR2 ANQGSEA. CDR3 in DNA: TGCAGCGTTGGATTCCAGGGGGCTGGGGAGACCCAGTACTTC. Translated: CSVGFQGAGETQYF. Full variable domain (outside the CDR3, taken from reference TRBV29-1 and TRBJ2-5): SAVISQKPSRDICQRGTSLTIQCQVDSQVTMMFWYRQQPGQSLTLIATANQGSEATYESGFVIDKFPISRPNLTFSTLTVSNMSPEDSSIYLCSVGFQGAGETQYFGPGTRLLVL.

As concerns this clonotype: An end of the junction does not agree with germline; a read error may underlie this. This chain uses TRBV3-1 with TRBJ2-3, with a possible D match to TRBD1 (5 bases). This CDR3 region has 13 residues. CDR1 is LGHDT, CDR2 YNNKEL, per germline (reference sequence). The CDR3 spells CDSDDSNTDTQYF. CDR3 in DNA: TGTGACAGCGACGACAGTAACACAGATACGCAGTATTTT.

V usage is TRBV11-2 and J usage is TRBJ2-1, with a weak D call TRBD1 (5 bases). The CDR3 is made up of 16 amino acids. The V end lost 1 base, the J end lost 3 bases, and 13 bases lay between the germline ends. Germline CDR1 is SGHAT and CDR2 is FQNNGV. Here the CDR3 reads CASSLVPGQGYNEQFF. DNA for the CDR3: TGTGCCAGCAGCTTAGTTCCAGGGCAGGGCTACAATGAGCAGTTCTTC.

In the case of this clonotype: This CDR3 is missing its conserved last phenylalanine or tryptophan, likely due to a read error. This chain joins TRBV29-1 and TRBJ1-2; no clear D gene. The length of the CDR3 is 12 residues. Between the trimmed V and J ends, which lost 2 bases and 10 bases, there was a span of 14 bases. Per the germline V gene, CDR1 is SQVTM and CDR2 is ANQGSEA. DNA of the CDR3: TGCAGCGTTGAAACGGATTGGAGTGACTACACCTCC. Residues: CSVETDWSDYTS.

This clonotype is labeled medium-sized. CDR3 DNA sequence: TGCAGTGTTCAAGGGGGGAGCTCCTACAATGAGCAGTTCTTC. Its translation is CSVQGGSSYNEQFF. The rearrangement uses TRBV20-1 and TRBJ2-1; possibly TRBD1 or TRBD2 for D (6 bases each). This CDR3 region has 14 residues. Germline-derived CDR1 and CDR2 are DFQATT and SNEGSKA (reference sequence). Trimming removed 7 bases at V and 0 bases at J, with 13 bases between.

The V gene is TRBV19, the J gene TRBJ1-3, with 9 bases aligning to TRBD1. Germline CDR1 LNHDA, CDR2 SQIVND (reference sequence). The CDR3 has 16 amino acids. V dropped 4 bases and J dropped 1; count of bases not matched to a gene: 5. This chain's CDR3 is CASSTLGTGSGNTIYF. The CDR3 nucleotides read TGTGCCAGTAGTACCCTCGGGACAGGGTCTGGAAACACCATATATTTT.

V is TRBV12-3 or TRBV12-4 and J is TRBJ1-5; D not resolved. CDR3 length equals 14 residues. V was pared by 5 bases and J by 0 bases, with 8 bases between. The CDR3 coding sequence is TGTGCCAGCAGTACGTATGATAGCAATCAGCCCCAGCATTTT. The encoded protein is CASSTYDSNQPQHF.

This chain's CDR3 is CASSFAAGADTQYF. CDR3 in DNA: TGTGCCAGCAGCTTCGCGGCGGGGGCAGATACGCAGTATTTT. The V gene is TRBV7-8, the J gene TRBJ2-3; TRBD2 aligns across 7 bases. The length of the CDR3 is 14 residues. The germline V gene encodes CDR1 SGHVS and CDR2 FQNEAQ. V dropped 3 bases and J dropped 4; count of bases not matched to a gene: 4.

With respect to this clonotype: A much larger clone lies one base from this, so it may be a read error. The CDR3 is CACSLGSGAGEQYF. In nucleotides, the CDR3 is TGCGCCTGCAGCTTAGGGTCGGGGGCCGGGGAGCAGTACTTC. This sequence joins TRBV5-1 and TRBJ2-7, with D possibly called TRBD1 or TRBD2 (6 bases each). This CDR3 comprises 14 residues. Germline assignment: CDR1 SGHRS and CDR2 YFSETQ.

Concerning this clonotype itself: At one end, the junction sequence differs from germline, possibly due to a read error. The genes are TRBV6-5 and TRBJ1-5; D not certain. Per germline, CDR1 MNHEY and CDR2 SVGAGI. This CDR3 contains 14 residues. The CDR3 sequence: CASSYISVDQPRHF. In nucleotides, the CDR3 is TGTGCCAGCAGTTACATCAGTGTCGATCAGCCCCGGCATTTT.